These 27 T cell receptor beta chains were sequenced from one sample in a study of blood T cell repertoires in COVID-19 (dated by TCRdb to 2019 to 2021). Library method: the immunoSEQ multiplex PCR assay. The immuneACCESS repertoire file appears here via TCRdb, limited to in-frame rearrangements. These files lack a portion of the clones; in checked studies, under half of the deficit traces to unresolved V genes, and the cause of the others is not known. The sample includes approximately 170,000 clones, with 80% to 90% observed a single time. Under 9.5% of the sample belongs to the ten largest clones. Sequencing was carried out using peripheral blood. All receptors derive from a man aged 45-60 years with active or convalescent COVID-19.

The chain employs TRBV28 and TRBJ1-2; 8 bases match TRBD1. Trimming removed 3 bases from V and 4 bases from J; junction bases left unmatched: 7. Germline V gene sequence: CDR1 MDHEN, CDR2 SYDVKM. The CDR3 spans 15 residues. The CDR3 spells CASSFGQGTIYGYTF. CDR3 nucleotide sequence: TGTGCCAGCAGTTTCGGACAGGGAACTATCTATGGCTACACCTTC.

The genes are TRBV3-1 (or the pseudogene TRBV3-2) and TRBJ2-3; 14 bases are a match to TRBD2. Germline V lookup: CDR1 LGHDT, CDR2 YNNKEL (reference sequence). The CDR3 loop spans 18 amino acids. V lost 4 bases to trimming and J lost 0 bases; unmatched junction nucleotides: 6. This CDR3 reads CASSPEGLAGVSTDTQYF. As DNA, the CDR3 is TGTGCCAGCAGCCCCGAGGGACTAGCGGGAGTAAGCACAGATACGCAGTATTTT.

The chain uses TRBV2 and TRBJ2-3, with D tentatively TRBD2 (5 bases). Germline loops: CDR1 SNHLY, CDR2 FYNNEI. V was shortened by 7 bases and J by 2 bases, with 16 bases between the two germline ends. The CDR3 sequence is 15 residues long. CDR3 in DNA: TGTGCCAGCAAACGGGCGCCGGGATACACAGATACGCAGTATTTT. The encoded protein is CASKRAPGYTDTQYF.

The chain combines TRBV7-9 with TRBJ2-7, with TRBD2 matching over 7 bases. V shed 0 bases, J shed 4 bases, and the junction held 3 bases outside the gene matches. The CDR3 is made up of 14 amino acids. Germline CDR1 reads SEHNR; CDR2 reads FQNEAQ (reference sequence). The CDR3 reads CASSLASSGYEQYF. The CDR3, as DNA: TGTGCCAGCAGCTTAGCATCTAGCGGATACGAGCAGTACTTC.

The CDR3 DNA follows: TGTGCCAGCAGCTTAAAGGAGGGTAGCGTCACCGGGGAGCTGTTTTTT. It translates to CASSLKEGSVTGELFF. The rearrangement joins TRBV7-2 to TRBJ2-2; weak D call: TRBD2 (6 bases). Trimming shortened V by 2 bases and J by 4 bases, and 14 bases separated the two germline ends. The CDR3 has 16 amino acids. Germline V gene data show CDR1 as SGHTA and CDR2 as FQGNSA.

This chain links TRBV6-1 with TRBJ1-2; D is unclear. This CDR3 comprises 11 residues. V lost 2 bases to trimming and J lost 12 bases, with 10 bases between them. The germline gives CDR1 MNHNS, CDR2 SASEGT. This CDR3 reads CASSEIVPDTF. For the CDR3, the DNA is TGTGCCAGCAGTGAAATAGTACCCGACACCTTC.

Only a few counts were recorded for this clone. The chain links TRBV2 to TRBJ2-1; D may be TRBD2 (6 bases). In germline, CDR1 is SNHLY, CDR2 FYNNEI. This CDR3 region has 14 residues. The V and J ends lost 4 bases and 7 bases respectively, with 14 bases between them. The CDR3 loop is CASSVARSGNEQFF. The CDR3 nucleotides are TGTGCCAGCAGTGTGGCTCGTAGCGGAAATGAGCAGTTCTTC.

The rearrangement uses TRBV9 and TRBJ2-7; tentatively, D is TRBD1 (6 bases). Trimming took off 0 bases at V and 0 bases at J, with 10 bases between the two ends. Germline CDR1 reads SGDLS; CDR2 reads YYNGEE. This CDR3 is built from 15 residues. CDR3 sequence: CASSVDGTLSYEQYF. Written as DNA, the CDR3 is TGTGCCAGCAGCGTAGACGGGACACTCTCCTACGAGCAGTACTTC.

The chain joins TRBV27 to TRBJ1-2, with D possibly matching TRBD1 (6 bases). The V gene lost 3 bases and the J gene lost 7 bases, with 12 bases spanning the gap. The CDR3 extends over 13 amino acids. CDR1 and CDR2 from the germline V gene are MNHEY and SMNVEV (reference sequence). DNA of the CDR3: TGTGCCAGCAGTTTTCGGGACACAACTGGCTACACCTTC. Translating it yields CASSFRDTTGYTF.

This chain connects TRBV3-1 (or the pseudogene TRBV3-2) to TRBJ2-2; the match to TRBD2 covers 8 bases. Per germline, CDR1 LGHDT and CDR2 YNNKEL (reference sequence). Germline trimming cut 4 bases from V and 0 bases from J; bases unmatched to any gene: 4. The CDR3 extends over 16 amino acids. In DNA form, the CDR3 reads TGTGCCAGCAGCCTCCTACTAGCGGCGAACACCGGGGAGCTGTTTTTT. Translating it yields CASSLLLAANTGELFF.

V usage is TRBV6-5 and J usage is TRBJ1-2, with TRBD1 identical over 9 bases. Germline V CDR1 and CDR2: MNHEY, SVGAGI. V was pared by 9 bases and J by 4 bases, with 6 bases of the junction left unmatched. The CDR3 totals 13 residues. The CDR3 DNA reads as TGTGCCAGTCGGGACAGGGCCCCCTATGGCTACACCTTC. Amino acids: CASRDRAPYGYTF.

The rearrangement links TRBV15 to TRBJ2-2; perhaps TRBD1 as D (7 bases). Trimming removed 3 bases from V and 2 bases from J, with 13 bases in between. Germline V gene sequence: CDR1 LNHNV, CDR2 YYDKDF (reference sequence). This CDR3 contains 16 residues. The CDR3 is CATSREGQINTGELFF. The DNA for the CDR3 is TGTGCCACCAGCAGGGAGGGACAGATAAACACCGGGGAGCTGTTTTTT.

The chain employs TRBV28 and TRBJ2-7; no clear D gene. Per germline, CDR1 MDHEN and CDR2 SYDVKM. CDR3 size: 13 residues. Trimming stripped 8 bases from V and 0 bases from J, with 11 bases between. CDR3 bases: TGTGCCAGCGCGGTGGCGGTCTCCTACGAGCAGTACTTC. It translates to CASAVAVSYEQYF.

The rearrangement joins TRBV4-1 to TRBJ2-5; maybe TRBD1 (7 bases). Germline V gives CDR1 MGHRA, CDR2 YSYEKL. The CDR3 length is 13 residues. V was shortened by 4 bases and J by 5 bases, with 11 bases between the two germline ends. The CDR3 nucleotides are TGCGCCAGCAGCCCGACAGGGAGGGAGACCCAGTACTTC. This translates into CASSPTGRETQYF.

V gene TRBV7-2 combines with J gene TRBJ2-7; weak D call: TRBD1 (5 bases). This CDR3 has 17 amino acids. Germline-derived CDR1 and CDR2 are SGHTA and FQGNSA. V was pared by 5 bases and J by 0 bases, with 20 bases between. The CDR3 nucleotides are TGTGCCAGCAGCCCGTCCCCGCTAGGGGTCCTCTCCTACGAGCAGTACTTC. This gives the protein CASSPSPLGVLSYEQYF. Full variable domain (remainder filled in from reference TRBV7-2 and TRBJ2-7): GAGVSQSPSNKVTEKGKDVELRCDPISGHTALYWYRQSLGQGLEFLIYFQGNSAPDKSGLPSDRFSAERTGGSVSTLTIQRTQQEDSAVYLCASSPSPLGVLSYEQYFGPGTRLTVT.

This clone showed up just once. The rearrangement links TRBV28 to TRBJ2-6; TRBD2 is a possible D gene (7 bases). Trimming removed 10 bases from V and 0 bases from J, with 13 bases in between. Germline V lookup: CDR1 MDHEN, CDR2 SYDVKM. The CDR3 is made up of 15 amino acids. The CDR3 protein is CATLGGGSGANVLTF. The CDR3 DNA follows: TGTGCCACTCTAGGGGGGGGCTCTGGGGCCAACGTCCTGACTTTC.

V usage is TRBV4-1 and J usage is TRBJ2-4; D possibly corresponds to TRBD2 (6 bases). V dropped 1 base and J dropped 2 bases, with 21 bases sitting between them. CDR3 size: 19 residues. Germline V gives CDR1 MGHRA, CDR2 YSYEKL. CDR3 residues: CASSQGYVAGRETKNIQYF. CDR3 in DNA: TGCGCCAGCAGCCAAGGGTACGTGGCGGGAAGGGAAACCAAAAACATTCAGTACTTC.

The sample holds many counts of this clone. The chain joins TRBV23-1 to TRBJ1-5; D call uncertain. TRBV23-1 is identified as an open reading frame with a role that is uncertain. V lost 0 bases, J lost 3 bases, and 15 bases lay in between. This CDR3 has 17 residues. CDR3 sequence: CASSQSIGGFSNQPQHF. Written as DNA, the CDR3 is TGCGCCAGCAGTCAATCTATAGGAGGGTTCTCCAATCAGCCCCAGCATTTT.

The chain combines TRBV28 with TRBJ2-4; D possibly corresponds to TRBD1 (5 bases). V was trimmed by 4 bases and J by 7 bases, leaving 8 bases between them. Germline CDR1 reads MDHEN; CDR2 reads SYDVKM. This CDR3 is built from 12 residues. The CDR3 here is CASSSGWNIQYF. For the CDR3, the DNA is TGTGCCAGCAGTTCAGGGTGGAACATTCAGTACTTC.

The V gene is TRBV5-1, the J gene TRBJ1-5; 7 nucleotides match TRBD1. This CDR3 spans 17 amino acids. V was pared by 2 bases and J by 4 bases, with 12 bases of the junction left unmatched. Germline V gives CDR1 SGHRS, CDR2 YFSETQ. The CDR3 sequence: CASSLEPTGTENQPQHF. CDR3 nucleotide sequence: TGCGCCAGCAGCTTAGAACCGACCGGGACAGAGAATCAGCCCCAGCATTTT.

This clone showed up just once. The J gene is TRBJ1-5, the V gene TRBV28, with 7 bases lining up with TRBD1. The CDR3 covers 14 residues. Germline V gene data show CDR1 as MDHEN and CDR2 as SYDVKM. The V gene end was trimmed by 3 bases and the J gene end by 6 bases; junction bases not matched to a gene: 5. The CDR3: CASSFDRVSQPQHF. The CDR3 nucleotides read TGTGCCAGCAGTTTTGACAGGGTTAGTCAGCCCCAGCATTTT.

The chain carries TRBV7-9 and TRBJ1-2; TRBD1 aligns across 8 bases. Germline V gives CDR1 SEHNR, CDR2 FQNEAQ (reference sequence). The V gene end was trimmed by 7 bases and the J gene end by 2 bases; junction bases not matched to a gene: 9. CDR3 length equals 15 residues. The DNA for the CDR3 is TGTGCCAGCACCGGGACAGGCGCTTCCAACTATGGCTACACCTTC. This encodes CASTGTGASNYGYTF.

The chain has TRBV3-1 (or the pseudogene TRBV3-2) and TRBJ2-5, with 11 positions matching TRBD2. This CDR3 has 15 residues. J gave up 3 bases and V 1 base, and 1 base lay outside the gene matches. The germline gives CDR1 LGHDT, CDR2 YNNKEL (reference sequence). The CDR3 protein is CASSQVAGGEETQYF. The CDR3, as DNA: TGTGCCAGCAGCCAAGTAGCGGGGGGGGAAGAGACCCAGTACTTC.

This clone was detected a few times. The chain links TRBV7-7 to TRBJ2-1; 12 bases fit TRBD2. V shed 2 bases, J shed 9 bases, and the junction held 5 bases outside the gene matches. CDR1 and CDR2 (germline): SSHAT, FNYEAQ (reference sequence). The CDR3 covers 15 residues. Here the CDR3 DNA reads TGTGCCAGCAGCTTAACGACTAGCGGGAGCGGTGAGCAGTTCTTC. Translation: CASSLTTSGSGEQFF. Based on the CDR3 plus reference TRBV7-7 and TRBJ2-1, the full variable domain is GAGVSQSPRYKVTKRGQDVTLRCDPISSHATLYWYQQALGQGPEFLTYFNYEAQPDKSGLPSDRFSAERPEGSISTLTIQRTEQRDSAMYRCASSLTTSGSGEQFFGPGTRLTVL.

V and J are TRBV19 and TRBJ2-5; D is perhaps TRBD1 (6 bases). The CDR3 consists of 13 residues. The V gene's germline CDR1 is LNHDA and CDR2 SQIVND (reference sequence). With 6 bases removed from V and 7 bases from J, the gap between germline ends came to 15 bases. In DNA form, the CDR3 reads TGTGCCAGTAGCGGACAAGAAGGGGGGACCCAGTACTTC. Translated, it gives CASSGQEGGTQYF.

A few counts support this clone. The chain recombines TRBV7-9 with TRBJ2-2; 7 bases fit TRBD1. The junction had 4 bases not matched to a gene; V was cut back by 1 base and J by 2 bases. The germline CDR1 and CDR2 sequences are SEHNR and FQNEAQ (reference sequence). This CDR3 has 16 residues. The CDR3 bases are TGTGCCAGCAGCTTAGAACAGGGGAGAAACACCGGGGAGCTGTTTTTT. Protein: CASSLEQGRNTGELFF.

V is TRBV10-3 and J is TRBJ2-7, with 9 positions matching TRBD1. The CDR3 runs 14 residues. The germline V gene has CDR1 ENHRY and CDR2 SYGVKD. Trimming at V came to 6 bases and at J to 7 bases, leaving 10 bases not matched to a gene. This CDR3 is CAISPGQGSREQYF. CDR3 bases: TGTGCCATCAGCCCCGGACAGGGGTCGCGAGAGCAGTACTTC.